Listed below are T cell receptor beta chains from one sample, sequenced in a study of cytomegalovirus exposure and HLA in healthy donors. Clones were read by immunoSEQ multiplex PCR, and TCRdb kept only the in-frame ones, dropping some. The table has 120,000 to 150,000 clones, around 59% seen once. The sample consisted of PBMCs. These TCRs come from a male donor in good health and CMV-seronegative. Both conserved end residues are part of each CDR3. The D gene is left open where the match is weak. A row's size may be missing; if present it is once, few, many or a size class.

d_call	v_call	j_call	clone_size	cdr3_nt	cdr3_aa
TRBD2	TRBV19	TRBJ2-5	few	TGTGCCAGTAGTCTACGGACTAGCACAGAGACCCAGTACTTC	CASSLRTSTETQYF
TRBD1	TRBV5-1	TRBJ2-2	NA	TGCGCCAGCATGCTACAGGGGGCGAACACCGGGGAGCTGTTTTTT	CASMLQGANTGELFF
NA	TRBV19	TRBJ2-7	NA	TGTGCCAGTAGTATAGAGGTCGGCTCCTACGAGCAGTACTTC	CASSIEVGSYEQYF
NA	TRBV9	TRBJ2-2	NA	TGTGCCAGCAGCCGACAGAACACCGGGGAGCTGTTTTTT	CASSRQNTGELFF
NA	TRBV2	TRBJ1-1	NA	TGTGCCAGCAGTGCCCAGGGGTTTTGTGAAGCTTTCTTT	CASSAQGFCEAFF
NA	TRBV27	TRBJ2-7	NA	TGTGCCAGCAGTTCCGGGGGATGGGGCTACGAGCAGTACTTC	CASSSGGWGYEQYF
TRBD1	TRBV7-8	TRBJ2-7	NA	TGTGCCAGCAGCTTATCTCCGGGACAGATCTCCTACGAGCAGTACTTC	CASSLSPGQISYEQYF
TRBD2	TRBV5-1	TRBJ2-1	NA	TGCGCCCGCAGCTTGGCAGGTAGCGGGGGGCCCAATGAGCAGTTCTTC	CARSLAGSGGPNEQFF
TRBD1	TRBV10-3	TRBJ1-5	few	TGTGCCATCAGTGACTTGACAGGGTGTCCCCAGCATTTT	CAISDLTGCPQHF
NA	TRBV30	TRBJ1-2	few	TGTGCCTGGAGAGGGGACACGGCGAAAGACACCTTC	CAWRGDTAKDTF
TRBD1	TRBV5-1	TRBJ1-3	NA	TGCGCCAGCAGCTTTACAGGGGGAACCTCTGGAAACACCATATATTTT	CASSFTGGTSGNTIYF
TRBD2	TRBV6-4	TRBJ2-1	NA	TGTGCCAGCAGTGTTTTTGGGCTAGCGGGGGAAGGTGAGCAGTTCTTC	CASSVFGLAGEGEQFF
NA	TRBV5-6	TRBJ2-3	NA	TGTGCCACCGCGGAGGGCACAGATACGCAGTATTTT	CATAEGTDTQYF
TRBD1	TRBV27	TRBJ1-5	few	TGTGCCAGCAGTTTCAGGGGGGAGTACCAGCCCCAGCATTTT	CASSFRGEYQPQHF
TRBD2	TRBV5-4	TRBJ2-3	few	TGTGCCAGCAGCTCGTTAGGACTAGCGGGGGGGCCTGGCACAGATACGCAGTATTTT	CASSSLGLAGGPGTDTQYF
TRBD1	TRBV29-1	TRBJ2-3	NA	TGCCGCGTTGAAGATCAAGGACAGGGTGGGGATACGCAGTATTTT	CRVEDQGQGGDTQYF
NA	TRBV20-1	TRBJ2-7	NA	TGCAGTGCCCCCTGGGCGGGTGAGCAGTACTTC	CSAPWAGEQYF
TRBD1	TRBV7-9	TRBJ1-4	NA	TGTTCCAGCAGGTCGGACAGGGGGGAAAAACTGTTTTTT	CSSRSDRGEKLFF
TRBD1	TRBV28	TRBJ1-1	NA	TGTGCCAGCAGTTTTTGGAGCACAGGGGACACTGAAGCTTTCTTT	CASSFWSTGDTEAFF
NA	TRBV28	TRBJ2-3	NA	TGTGCCAGCGGAACGAGCGACACAGATACGCAGTATTTT	CASGTSDTDTQYF
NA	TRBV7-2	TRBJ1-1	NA	TGTGCCAGCAGCTTAATACGGACTGAAGCTTTCTTT	CASSLIRTEAFF
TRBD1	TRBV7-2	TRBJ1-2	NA	TGTGCCAGCAGCAACTATGGGACAGATGCTTTCTCGGGCTACACCTTC	CASSNYGTDAFSGYTF
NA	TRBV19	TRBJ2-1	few	TGTGCCAGTAGTATAGAAACAGGCAACTACAATGAGCAGTTCTTC	CASSIETGNYNEQFF
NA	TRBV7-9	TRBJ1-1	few	TGTGCCAGCAGCTTATCTCTCCCGGGGAGCACTGAAGCTTTCTTT	CASSLSLPGSTEAFF
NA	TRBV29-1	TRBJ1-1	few	TGCAGCGTTAGTAGGGGTATGAACACTGAAGCTTTCTTT	CSVSRGMNTEAFF
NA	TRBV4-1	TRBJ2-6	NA	TGCGCCAGCAGCCAAGGGTCCTCACTTTTCACAGGGCCTGGGGCCAACGTCCTGACTTTC	CASSQGSSLFTGPGANVLTF
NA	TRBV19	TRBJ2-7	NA	TGTGCCAGTAGTATGGCGTTAGGACAGAACTACGAGCAGTACTTC	CASSMALGQNYEQYF
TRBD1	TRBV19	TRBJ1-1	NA	TGTGCCAGTAGTATAGACACAGGGGGCGCTGGCACTGAAGCTTTCTTT	CASSIDTGGAGTEAFF
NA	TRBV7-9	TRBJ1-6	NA	TGTGCCAGCAGCTTAAGGGGTGTTAATTCACCCCTCCACTTT	CASSLRGVNSPLHF
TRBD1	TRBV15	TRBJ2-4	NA	TGTGCCACCAGCAGAGATGTAGGGGGCCAGTTAGACATTCAGTACTTC	CATSRDVGGQLDIQYF
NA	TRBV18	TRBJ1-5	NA	TGTGCCAGCTCACCCCGCGGGGATAGCAATCAGCCCCAGCATTTT	CASSPRGDSNQPQHF
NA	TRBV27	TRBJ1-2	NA	TGTGCCAGCAGTTTCCGGACTGACAACTATGGCTACACCTTC	CASSFRTDNYGYTF
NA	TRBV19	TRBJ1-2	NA	TGTGCCAGTAGTCCCAGGGAAGTCCCCTATGGCTACACCTTC	CASSPREVPYGYTF
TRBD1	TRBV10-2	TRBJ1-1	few	TGCGCCAGCAAACGGGACAGAGAAGCTTTCTTT	CASKRDREAFF
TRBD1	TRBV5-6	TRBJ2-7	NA	TGTGCCAGCAGCTTAGGGCAGGGGGCCTACGAGCAGTACTTC	CASSLGQGAYEQYF
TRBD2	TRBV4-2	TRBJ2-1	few	TGTGCCAGCAGCGAGAGCGGGGGGGCAATAAATGAGCAGTTCTTC	CASSESGGAINEQFF
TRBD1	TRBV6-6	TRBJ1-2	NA	TGTGCCAGCAGTTACTCGGGGGACAGGGACGGTCGGGGCTACACCTTC	CASSYSGDRDGRGYTF
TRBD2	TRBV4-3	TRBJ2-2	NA	TGCGCCAGCAGCCACCTACTAGCGGGGGCCAACACCGGGGAGCTGTTTTTT	CASSHLLAGANTGELFF
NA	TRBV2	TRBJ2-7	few	TGTGCCAGCAGTGGCCAGGACTACGAGCAGTACTTC	CASSGQDYEQYF
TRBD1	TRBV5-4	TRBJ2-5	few	TGTGCCAGCAGCCCCGGGACAGGGGGCTTGGAGACCCAGTACTTC	CASSPGTGGLETQYF
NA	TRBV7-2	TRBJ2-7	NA	TGTGCCAGCAGCCCCGCGGGGGCCGTCGCCTACGAGCAGTACTTC	CASSPAGAVAYEQYF
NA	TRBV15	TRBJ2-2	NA	TGTGCCACCAGCAGAGAAATTGAGGGGGCGAACACCGGGGAGCTGTTTTTT	CATSREIEGANTGELFF
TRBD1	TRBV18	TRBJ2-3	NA	TGTGCCAGCTCACCACCGGGGACAGCCCCCAGCACAAATACGCAGTATTTT	CASSPPGTAPSTNTQYF
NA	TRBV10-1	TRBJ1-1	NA	TGCGCCAGACCGAGGAACGGGACTTTCTTT	CARPRNGTFF
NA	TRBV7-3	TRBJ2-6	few	TGTGCCAGCAGCAAAGAGAGCTCTGGGGCCAACGTCCTGACTTTC	CASSKESSGANVLTF
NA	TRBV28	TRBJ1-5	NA	TGTGCCAGCAGTCCCGGACAGATTTATCAGCCCCAGCATTTT	CASSPGQIYQPQHF
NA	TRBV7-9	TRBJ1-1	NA	TGTGCCAGCAGCCGACGGAGTCAGGCTTTCTTT	CASSRRSQAFF
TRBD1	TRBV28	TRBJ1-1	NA	TGTGCCAGCAGCCTTCCGGGACAGGGGAACACTGAAGCTTTCTTT	CASSLPGQGNTEAFF
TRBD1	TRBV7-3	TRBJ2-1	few	TGTGCCAGCAGCCACCTCACGGGACAGCCAAATGAGCAGTTCTTC	CASSHLTGQPNEQFF
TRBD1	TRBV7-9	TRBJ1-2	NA	TGTGCCAGCAGCCGATTCACGGACAGGGACAATGGCTACACCTTC	CASSRFTDRDNGYTF
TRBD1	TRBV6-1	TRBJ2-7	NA	TGTGCCAGCAGTGCTGGGACAGCCCCCTACGAGCAGTACTTC	CASSAGTAPYEQYF
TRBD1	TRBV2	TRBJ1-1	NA	TGTGCCAGCAAGGACAGGGCAGGGCAGCCAAACACTGAAGCTTTCTTT	CASKDRAGQPNTEAFF
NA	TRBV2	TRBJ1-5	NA	TGTGCCAGCAGGAGGGGGGGGGTAAGCAATCAGCCCCAGCATTTT	CASRRGGVSNQPQHF
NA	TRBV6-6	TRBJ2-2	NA	TGTGCCAGCAGACTGGGACACCTAAACACCGGGGAGCTGTTTTTT	CASRLGHLNTGELFF
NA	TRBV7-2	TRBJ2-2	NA	TGTGCCAGCACCAAGAATGGGGGACAAGCAAACACCGGGGAGCTGTTTTTT	CASTKNGGQANTGELFF
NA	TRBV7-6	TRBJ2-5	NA	TGTGCCAGCAGCTTAAATGACATCTACCAAGAGACCCAGTACTTC	CASSLNDIYQETQYF
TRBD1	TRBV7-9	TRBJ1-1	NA	TGTGCCAGCAGCTTAGCCCCGGGACAGGCGAACACTGAAGCTTTCTTT	CASSLAPGQANTEAFF
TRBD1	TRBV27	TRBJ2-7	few	TGTGCCAGCAGTTTCGGGACAGGGCCCTACGAGCAGTACTTC	CASSFGTGPYEQYF
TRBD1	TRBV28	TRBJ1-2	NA	TGTGCCAGCAGTCGCCGGACAGGGGCTATGGATGGCTACACCTTC	CASSRRTGAMDGYTF
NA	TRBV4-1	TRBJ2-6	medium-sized	TGCGCCAGCAGCCTTGCCCCGGGCTCTGGGGCCAACGTCCTGACTTTC	CASSLAPGSGANVLTF